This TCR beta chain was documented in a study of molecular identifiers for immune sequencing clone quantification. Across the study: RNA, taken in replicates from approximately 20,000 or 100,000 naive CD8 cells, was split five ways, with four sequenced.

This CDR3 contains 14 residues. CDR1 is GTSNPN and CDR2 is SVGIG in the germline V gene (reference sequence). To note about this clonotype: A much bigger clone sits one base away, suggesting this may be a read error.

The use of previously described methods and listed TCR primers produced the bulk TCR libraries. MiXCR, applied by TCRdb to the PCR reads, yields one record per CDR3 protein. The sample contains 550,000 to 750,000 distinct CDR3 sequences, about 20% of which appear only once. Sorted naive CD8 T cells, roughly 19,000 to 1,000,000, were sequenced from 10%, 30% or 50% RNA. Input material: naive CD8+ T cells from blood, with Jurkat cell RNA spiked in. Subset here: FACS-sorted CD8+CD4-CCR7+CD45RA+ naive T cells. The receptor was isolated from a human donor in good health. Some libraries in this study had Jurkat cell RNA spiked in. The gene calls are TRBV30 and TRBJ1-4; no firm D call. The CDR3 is CAWSVSSINERLFF. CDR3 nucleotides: TGTGCCTGGAGTGTCTCCAGTATTAATGAAAGACTGTTTTTT. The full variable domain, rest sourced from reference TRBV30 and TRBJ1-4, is SQTIHQWPATLVQPVGSPLSLECTVEGTSNPNLYWYRQAAGRGLQLLFYSVGIGQISSEVPQNLSASRPQDRQFILSSKKLLLSDSGFYLCAWSVSSINERLFFGSGTQLSVL.